Listed here is a single TCR beta chain. The data were taken from a study of blood T cell repertoires in COVID-19. CDR3 length: 14 amino acids. V lost 4 bases to trimming and J lost 3 bases; unmatched junction nucleotides: 2. The V gene's germline CDR1 is SGHAT and CDR2 FQNNGV. Assay used: immunoSEQ multiplex PCR; TCRdb lists only in-frame clones, some missing. The data contain 350,000 or so clones, around 90% of them singletons. This TCR derives from a woman in her thirties who had recovered from COVID-19. The source material was PBMCs or T cells enriched from blood (not recorded which). The chain has TRBV11-2 and TRBJ2-2; 7 nucleotides line up with TRBD1. Written as DNA, the CDR3 is TGTGCCAGCAGCTGGGACAGCGACACCGGGGAGCTGTTTTTT. This codes for CASSWDSDTGELFF.